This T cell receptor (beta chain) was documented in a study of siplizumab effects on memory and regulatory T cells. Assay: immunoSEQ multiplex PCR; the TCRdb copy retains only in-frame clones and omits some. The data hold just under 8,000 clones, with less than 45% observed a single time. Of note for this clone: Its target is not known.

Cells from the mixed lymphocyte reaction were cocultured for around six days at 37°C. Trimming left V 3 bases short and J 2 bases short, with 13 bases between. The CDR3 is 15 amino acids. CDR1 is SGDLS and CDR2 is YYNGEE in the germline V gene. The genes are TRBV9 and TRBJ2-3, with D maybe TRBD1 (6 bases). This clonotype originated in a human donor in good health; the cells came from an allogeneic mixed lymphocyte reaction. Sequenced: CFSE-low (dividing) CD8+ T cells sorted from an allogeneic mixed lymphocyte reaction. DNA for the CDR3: TGTGCCAGCAGCGCCTCAGGGGATCCCACAGATACGCAGTATTTT. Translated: CASSASGDPTDTQYF. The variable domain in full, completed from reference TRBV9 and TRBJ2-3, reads DSGVTQTPKHLITATGQRVTLRCSPRSGDLSVYWYQQSLDQGLQFLIQYYNGEERAKGNILERFSAQQFPDLHSELNLSSLELGDSALYFCASSASGDPTDTQYFGPGTRLTVL.